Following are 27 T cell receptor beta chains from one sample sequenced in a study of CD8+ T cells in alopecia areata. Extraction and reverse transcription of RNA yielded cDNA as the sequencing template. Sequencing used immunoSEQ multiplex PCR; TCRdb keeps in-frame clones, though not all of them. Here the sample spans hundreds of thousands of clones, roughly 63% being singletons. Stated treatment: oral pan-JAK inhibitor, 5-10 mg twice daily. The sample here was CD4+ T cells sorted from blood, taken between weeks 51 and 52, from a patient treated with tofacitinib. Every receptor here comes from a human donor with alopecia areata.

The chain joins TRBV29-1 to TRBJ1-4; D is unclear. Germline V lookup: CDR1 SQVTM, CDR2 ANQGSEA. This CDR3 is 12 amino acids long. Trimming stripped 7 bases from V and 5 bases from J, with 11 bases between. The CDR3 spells CSGVGKNEKLFF. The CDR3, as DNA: TGCAGCGGAGTTGGGAAGAATGAAAAACTGTTTTTT.

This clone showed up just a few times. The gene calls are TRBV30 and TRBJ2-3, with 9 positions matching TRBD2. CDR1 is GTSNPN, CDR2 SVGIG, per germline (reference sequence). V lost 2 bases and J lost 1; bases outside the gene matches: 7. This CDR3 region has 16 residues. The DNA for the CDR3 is TGTGCCTGGAGTCTTTTTCCTAGCGGGGGCACAGATACGCAGTATTTT. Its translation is CAWSLFPSGGTDTQYF.

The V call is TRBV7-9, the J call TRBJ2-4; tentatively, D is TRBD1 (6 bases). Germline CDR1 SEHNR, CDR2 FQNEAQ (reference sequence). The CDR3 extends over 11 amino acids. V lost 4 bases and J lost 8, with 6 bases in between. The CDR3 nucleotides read TGTGCCAGCAGCTCAGGGGACATTCAGTACTTC. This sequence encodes CASSSGDIQYF. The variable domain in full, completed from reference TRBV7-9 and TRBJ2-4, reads DTGVSQNPRHKITKRGQNVTFRCDPISEHNRLYWYRQTLGQGPEFLTYFQNEAQLEKSRLLSDRFSAERPKGSFSTLEIQRTEQGDSAMYLCASSSGDIQYFGAGTRLSVL.

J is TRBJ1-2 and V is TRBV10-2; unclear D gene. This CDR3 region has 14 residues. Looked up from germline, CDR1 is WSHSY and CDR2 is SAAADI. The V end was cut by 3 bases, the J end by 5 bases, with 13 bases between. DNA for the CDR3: TGCGCCAGCAGTGAAGAACCAGTCCTTTATGGCTACACCTTC. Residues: CASSEEPVLYGYTF.

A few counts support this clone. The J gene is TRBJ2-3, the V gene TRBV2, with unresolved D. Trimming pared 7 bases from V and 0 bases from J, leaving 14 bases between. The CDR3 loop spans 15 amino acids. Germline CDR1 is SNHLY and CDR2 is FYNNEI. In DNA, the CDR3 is TGTGCCAGCACACGGTCTGCTACTAGCACAGATACGCAGTATTTT. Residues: CASTRSATSTDTQYF.

CDR3 region: CASSGVWTYGYTF. DNA of the CDR3: TGTGCCAGCAGTGGAGTTTGGACCTATGGCTACACCTTC. This chain links TRBV25-1 with TRBJ1-2; D not certain. CDR1 MGHDK and CDR2 SYGVNS come from the germline V gene. Trimming removed 4 bases from V and 4 bases from J, with 10 bases in between. CDR3 length: 13 residues.

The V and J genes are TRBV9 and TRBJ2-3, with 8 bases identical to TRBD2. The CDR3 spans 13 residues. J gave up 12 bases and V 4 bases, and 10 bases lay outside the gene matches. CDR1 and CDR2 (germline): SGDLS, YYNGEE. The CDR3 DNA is TGTGCCAGCAGCTCCGCGGGGGGCCCGCTTCAGTATTTT. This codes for CASSSAGGPLQYF.

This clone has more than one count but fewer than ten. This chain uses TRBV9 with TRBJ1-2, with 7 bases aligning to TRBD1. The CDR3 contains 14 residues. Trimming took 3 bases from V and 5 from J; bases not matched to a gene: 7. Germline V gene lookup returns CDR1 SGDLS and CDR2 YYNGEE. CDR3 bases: TGTGCCAGCAGCGGGGGGACAGCCCGATATGGCTACACCTTC. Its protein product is CASSGGTARYGYTF.

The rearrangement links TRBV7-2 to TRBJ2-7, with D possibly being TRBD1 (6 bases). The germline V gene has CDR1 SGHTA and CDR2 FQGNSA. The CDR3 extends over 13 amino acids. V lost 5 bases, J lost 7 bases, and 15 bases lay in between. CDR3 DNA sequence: TGTGCCAGCAGCCCTGGACAGACGGGGGAGCAGTACTTC. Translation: CASSPGQTGEQYF.

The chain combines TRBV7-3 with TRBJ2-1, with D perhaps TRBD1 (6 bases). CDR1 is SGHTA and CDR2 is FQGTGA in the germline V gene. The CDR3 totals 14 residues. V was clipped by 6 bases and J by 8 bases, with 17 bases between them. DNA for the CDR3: TGTGCCAGCAGTCCGGGGATTAAGGGGGATGAGCAGTTCTTC. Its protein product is CASSPGIKGDEQFF.

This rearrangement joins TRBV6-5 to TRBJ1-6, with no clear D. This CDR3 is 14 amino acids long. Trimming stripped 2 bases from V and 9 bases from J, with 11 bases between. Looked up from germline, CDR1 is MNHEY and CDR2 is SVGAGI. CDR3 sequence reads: CASSYKANISPLHF. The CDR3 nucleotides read TGTGCCAGCAGTTACAAGGCCAACATTTCACCCCTCCACTTT.

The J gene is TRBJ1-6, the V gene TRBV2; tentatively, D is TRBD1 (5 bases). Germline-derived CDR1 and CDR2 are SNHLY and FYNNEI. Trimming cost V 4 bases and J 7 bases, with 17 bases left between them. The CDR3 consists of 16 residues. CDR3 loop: CASSVETASRNSPLHF. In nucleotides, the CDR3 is TGTGCCAGCAGTGTGGAGACAGCCTCAAGGAATTCACCCCTCCACTTT.

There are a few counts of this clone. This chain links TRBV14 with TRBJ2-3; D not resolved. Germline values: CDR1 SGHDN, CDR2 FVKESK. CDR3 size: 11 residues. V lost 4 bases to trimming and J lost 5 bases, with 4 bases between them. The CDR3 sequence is CASSPGDTQYF. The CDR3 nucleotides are TGTGCCAGCAGCCCGGGAGATACGCAGTATTTT.

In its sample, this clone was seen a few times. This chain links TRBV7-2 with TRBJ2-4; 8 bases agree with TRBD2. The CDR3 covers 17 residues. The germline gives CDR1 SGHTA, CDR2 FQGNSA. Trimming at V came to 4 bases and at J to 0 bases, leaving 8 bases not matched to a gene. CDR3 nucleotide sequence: TGTGCCAGCAGCTCAGTGAGCGGGGGACTAGCCAAAAACATTCAGTACTTC. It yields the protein CASSSVSGGLAKNIQYF.

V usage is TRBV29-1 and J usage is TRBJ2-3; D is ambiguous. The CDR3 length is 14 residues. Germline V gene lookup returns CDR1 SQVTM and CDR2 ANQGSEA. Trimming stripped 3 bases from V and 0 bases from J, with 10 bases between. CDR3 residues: CSVDSPISTDTQYF. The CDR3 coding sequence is TGCAGCGTTGATTCCCCGATTAGCACAGATACGCAGTATTTT.

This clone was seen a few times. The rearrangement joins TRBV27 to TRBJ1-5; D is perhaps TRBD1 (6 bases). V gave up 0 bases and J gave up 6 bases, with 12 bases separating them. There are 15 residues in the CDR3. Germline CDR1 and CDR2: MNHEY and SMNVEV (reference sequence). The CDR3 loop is CASSLSYREGQPQHF. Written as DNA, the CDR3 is TGTGCCAGCAGTTTATCGTACAGGGAGGGTCAGCCCCAGCATTTT.

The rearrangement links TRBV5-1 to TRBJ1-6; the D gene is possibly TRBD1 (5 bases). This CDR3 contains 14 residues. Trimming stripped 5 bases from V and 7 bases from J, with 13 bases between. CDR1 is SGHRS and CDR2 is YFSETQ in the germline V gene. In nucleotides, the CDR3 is TGCGCCAGCAGTGTGGGGGTTGTCAATTCACCCCTCCACTTT. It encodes CASSVGVVNSPLHF.

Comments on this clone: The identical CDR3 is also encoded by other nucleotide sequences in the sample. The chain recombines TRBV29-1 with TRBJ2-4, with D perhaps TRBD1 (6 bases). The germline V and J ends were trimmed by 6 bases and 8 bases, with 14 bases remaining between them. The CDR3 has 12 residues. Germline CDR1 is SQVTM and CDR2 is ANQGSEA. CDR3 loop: CSVLQGGDIQYF. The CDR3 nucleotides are TGCAGCGTCTTACAGGGTGGGGACATTCAGTACTTC.

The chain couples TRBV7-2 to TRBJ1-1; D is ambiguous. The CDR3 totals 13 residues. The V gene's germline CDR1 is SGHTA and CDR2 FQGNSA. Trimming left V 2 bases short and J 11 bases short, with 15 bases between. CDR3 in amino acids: CASSLTRVSGAFF. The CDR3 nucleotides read TGTGCCAGCAGCTTAACGAGGGTATCCGGGGCTTTCTTT. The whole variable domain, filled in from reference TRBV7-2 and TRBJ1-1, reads GAGVSQSPSNKVTEKGKDVELRCDPISGHTALYWYRQSLGQGLEFLIYFQGNSAPDKSGLPSDRFSAERTGGSVSTLTIQRTQQEDSAVYLCASSLTRVSGAFFGQGTRLTVV.

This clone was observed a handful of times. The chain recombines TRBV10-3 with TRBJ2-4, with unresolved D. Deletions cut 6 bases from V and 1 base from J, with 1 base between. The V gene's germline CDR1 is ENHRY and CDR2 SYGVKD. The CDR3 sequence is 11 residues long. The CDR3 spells CAIRAKNIQYF. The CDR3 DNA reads TGTGCCATCAGGGCCAAAAACATTCAGTACTTC.

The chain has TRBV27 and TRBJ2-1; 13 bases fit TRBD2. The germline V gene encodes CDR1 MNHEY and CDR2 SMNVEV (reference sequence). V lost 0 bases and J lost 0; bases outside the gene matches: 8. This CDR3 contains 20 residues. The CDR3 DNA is TGTGCCAGCAGTTTATCGAAGGGACTAGCGGGGTTTAACTCCTACAATGAGCAGTTCTTC. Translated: CASSLSKGLAGFNSYNEQFF.

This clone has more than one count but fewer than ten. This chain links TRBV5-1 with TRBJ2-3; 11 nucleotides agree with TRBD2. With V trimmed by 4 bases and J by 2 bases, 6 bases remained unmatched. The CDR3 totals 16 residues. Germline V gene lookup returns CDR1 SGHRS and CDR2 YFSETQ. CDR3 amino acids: CASSALAGGPTDTQYF. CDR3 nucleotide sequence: TGCGCCAGCAGCGCCCTAGCGGGGGGCCCCACAGATACGCAGTATTTT.

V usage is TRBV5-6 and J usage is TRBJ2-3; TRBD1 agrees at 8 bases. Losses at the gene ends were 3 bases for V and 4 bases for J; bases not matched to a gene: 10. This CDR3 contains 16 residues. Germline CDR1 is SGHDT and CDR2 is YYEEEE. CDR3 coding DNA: TGTGCCAGCAGCTCTCCCCGACAGGGGTATCCAGATACGCAGTATTTT. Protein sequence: CASSSPRQGYPDTQYF.

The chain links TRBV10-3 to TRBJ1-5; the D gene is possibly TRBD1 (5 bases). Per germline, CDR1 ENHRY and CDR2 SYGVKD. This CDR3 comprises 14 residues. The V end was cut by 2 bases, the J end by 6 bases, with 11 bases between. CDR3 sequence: CAISEGGVGQPQHF. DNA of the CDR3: TGTGCCATCAGTGAGGGAGGGGTCGGTCAGCCCCAGCATTTT.

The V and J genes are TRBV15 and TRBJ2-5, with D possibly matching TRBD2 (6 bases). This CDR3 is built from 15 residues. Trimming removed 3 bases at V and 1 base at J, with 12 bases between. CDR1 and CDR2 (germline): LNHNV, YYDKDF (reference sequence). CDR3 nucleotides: TGTGCCACCAGCAGCTTAGCGGTGTTCCAAGAGACCCAGTACTTC. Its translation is CATSSLAVFQETQYF.

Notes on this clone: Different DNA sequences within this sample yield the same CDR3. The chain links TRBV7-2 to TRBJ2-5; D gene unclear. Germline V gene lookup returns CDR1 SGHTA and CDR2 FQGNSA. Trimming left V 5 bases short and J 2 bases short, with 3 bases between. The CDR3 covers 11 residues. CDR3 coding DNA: TGTGCCAGCAGCCTGCAAGAGACCCAGTACTTC. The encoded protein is CASSLQETQYF. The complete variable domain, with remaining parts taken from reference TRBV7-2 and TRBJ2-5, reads GAGVSQSPSNKVTEKGKDVELRCDPISGHTALYWYRQSLGQGLEFLIYFQGNSAPDKSGLPSDRFSAERTGGSVSTLTIQRTQQEDSAVYLCASSLQETQYFGPGTRLLVL.

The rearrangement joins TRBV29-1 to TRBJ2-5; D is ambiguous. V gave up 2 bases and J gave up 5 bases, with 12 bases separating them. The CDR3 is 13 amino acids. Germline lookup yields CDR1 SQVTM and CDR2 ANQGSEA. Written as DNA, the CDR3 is TGCAGCGTTGAAAGGCAGAGAAGGGAGACCCAGTACTTC. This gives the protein CSVERQRRETQYF. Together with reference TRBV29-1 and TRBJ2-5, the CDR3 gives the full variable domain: SAVISQKPSRDICQRGTSLTIQCQVDSQVTMMFWYRQQPGQSLTLIATANQGSEATYESGFVIDKFPISRPNLTFSTLTVSNMSPEDSSIYLCSVERQRRETQYFGPGTRLLVL.